Listed here are 18 T cell receptor beta chains from one sample, sequenced in a study of CD8+ T cells in alopecia areata. Extraction and reverse transcription of RNA yielded cDNA as the sequencing template. Using immunoSEQ multiplex PCR, the repertoire was profiled, and TCRdb retains in-frame clones only, with some absent. Here the sample spans about 140,000 clones, nearly 55% being singletons. Stated treatment: oral pan-JAK inhibitor, 5-10 mg twice daily. The sequencing here drew on CD8+ T cells sorted from blood, taken at week 4, from a patient treated with tofacitinib. The receptors shown here come from a human donor with alopecia areata.

This clone was observed a handful of times. This rearrangement joins TRBV29-1 to TRBJ2-1, with D hard to call. The germline gives CDR1 SQVTM, CDR2 ANQGSEA. The ends were cut back, 2 bases at V and 8 bases at J, with 10 bases in the middle. The CDR3 has 12 amino acids. CDR3 residues: CSVESRVDEQFF. In DNA, the CDR3 is TGCAGCGTTGAATCACGCGTCGATGAGCAGTTCTTC.

This clone was seen just once. The V call is TRBV7-9, the J call TRBJ2-7; D is perhaps TRBD1 or TRBD2 (6 bases each). This CDR3 is 16 amino acids long. The V and J ends lost 1 base and 0 bases respectively, with 13 bases between them. Germline V gene data show CDR1 as SEHNR and CDR2 as FQNEAQ (reference sequence). The chain's CDR3 is CASSLVGGSNSYEQYF. The CDR3 DNA reads as TGTGCCAGCAGCTTAGTAGGGGGGAGTAACTCCTACGAGCAGTACTTC.

This clone was observed once. The rearrangement joins TRBV5-6 to TRBJ2-7, with 8 bases lining up with TRBD1. The CDR3 consists of 15 residues. Germline V gene data show CDR1 as SGHDT and CDR2 as YYEEEE. The V and J ends lost 0 bases and 3 bases, in that order; junction bases with no gene match: 5. The CDR3 loop reads CASSLEDRVGYEQYF. The CDR3 DNA reads TGTGCCAGCAGCTTGGAGGACAGGGTTGGCTACGAGCAGTACTTC.

This chain joins TRBV13 and TRBJ2-3, with TRBD1 matching over 10 bases. V shed 4 bases, J shed 9 bases, and the junction held 10 bases outside the gene matches. The CDR3 extends over 15 amino acids. Germline CDR1 and CDR2: PRHDT and FYEKMQ (reference sequence). The CDR3 sequence is CASSSVGTGEYTQYF. The CDR3 bases are TGTGCCAGCAGCTCCGTCGGGACAGGGGAGTACACGCAGTATTTT. Complete variable domain (other parts from reference TRBV13 and TRBJ2-3): AAGVIQSPRHLIKEKRETATLKCYPIPRHDTVYWYQQGPGQDPQFLISFYEKMQSDKGSIPDRFSAQQFSDYHSELNMSSLELGDSALYFCASSSVGTGEYTQYFGPGTRLTVL.

The V and J genes are TRBV27 and TRBJ2-5; 7 nucleotides align to TRBD1. Germline assignment: CDR1 MNHEY and CDR2 SMNVEV (reference sequence). The V and J ends lost 6 bases and 5 bases, in that order; junction bases with no gene match: 9. This CDR3 comprises 14 residues. The DNA for the CDR3 is TGTGCCAGCAGCGCGACAGGGTTGGGGGAGACCCAGTACTTC. Translating it yields CASSATGLGETQYF.

This clone occurred a few times. This sequence joins TRBV7-9 and TRBJ2-5; either TRBD1 or TRBD2 may fit D (5 bases each). V was trimmed by 5 bases and J by 5 bases, leaving 15 bases between them. The CDR3 consists of 14 residues. Germline lookup yields CDR1 SEHNR and CDR2 FQNEAQ (reference sequence). This chain's CDR3 is CASSPPDRGETQYF. CDR3 sequence (DNA): TGTGCCAGCAGCCCCCCTGACAGAGGGGAGACCCAGTACTTC.

The gene calls are TRBV29-1 and TRBJ2-7; D might be TRBD1 or TRBD2, each matching 5 bases. V lost 5 bases to trimming and J lost 5 bases, with 13 bases between them. This CDR3 is 12 amino acids long. CDR1 and CDR2 from the germline V gene are SQVTM and ANQGSEA. The CDR3: CSVRGERNEQYF. The CDR3 DNA reads as TGCAGCGTTAGGGGAGAAAGGAACGAGCAGTACTTC.

This chain links TRBV9 with TRBJ1-1, with a tentative D call TRBD1 (6 bases). Looked up from germline, CDR1 is SGDLS and CDR2 is YYNGEE. V was cut by 1 base and J by 0 bases, with 10 bases left in between. The CDR3 is made up of 15 amino acids. The CDR3, as DNA: TGTGCCAGCAGCGTATGGGACACAGTGAACACTGAAGCTTTCTTT. Translation gives CASSVWDTVNTEAFF.

This clone was seen many times. The chain is built from TRBV7-6 and TRBJ2-7; maybe TRBD2 (5 bases). V dropped 2 bases and J dropped 5 bases, with 13 bases sitting between them. Per the germline V gene, CDR1 is SGHVS and CDR2 is FNYEAQ. This CDR3 comprises 14 residues. CDR3 coding DNA: TGTGCCAGCAGCTTACAAGCGGTATGGGACGAGCAGTACTTC. It is translated as CASSLQAVWDEQYF.

The rearrangement links TRBV4-3 to TRBJ2-2; 9 bases are a match to TRBD1. Germline values: CDR1 LGHNA, CDR2 YSLEER. CDR3 length: 19 residues. V lost 4 bases and J lost 3; bases outside the gene matches: 15. CDR3 nucleotide sequence: TGCGCCAGCAGCCTTAGTGAGGGACAGGGTGAGGCGGACACCGGGGAGCTGTTTTTT. This encodes CASSLSEGQGEADTGELFF.

This clone was picked up a small number of times. V gene TRBV4-1 combines with J gene TRBJ1-6; no clear D gene. The CDR3 loop spans 17 amino acids. The V gene lost 4 bases and the J gene lost 10 bases, with 23 bases spanning the gap. Germline V lookup: CDR1 MGHRA, CDR2 YSYEKL. The CDR3, as DNA: TGCGCCAGCAGCCTCCTAGAGGCGGACTGGGAAGGGTCACCCCTCCACTTT. Encoded protein: CASSLLEADWEGSPLHF.

CDR3 DNA: TGTGCCAGCAGCTTGGGGAAACAGCCCCAGCATTTT. Translation gives CASSLGKQPQHF. This chain uses TRBV5-6 with TRBJ1-5; D is undetermined. The CDR3 contains 12 residues. CDR1 SGHDT and CDR2 YYEEEE come from the germline V gene. Trimming stripped 0 bases from V and 7 bases from J, with 5 bases between.

The chain employs TRBV13 and TRBJ2-7, with a weak D call TRBD2 (6 bases). This CDR3 region has 13 residues. Germline values: CDR1 PRHDT, CDR2 FYEKMQ (reference sequence). V dropped 5 bases and J dropped 7 bases, with 15 bases sitting between them. The CDR3 loop is CASSERAAGEQYF. The DNA of the CDR3 is TGTGCCAGCAGCGAGCGGGCTGCCGGAGAGCAGTACTTC.

CDR3 in amino acids: CASSGRRDVEQFF. As DNA, the CDR3 is TGTGCCAGCAGTGGGCGCCGGGACGTTGAGCAGTTCTTC. The J gene is TRBJ2-1, the V gene TRBV25-1; TRBD1 or TRBD2 may be the D gene (5 bases each). This CDR3 comprises 13 residues. Germline CDR1 is MGHDK and CDR2 is SYGVNS. Trimming took off 4 bases at V and 9 bases at J, with 13 bases between the two ends.

This chain links TRBV5-6 with TRBJ1-5; a possible D gene is TRBD1 (6 bases). This CDR3 region has 16 residues. Germline assignment: CDR1 SGHDT and CDR2 YYEEEE. The V end was cut by 1 base, the J end by 3 bases, with 14 bases between. CDR3 nucleotide sequence: TGTGCCAGCAGCTTGACGGGACACGACAACAATCAGCCCCAGCATTTT. Residues: CASSLTGHDNNQPQHF. Looking up the rest from reference TRBV5-6 and TRBJ1-5 gives the full variable domain: DAGVTQSPTHLIKTRGQQVTLRCSPKSGHDTVSWYQQALGQGPQFIFQYYEEEERQRGNFPDRFSGHQFPNYSSELNVNALLLGDSALYLCASSLTGHDNNQPQHFGDGTRLSIL.

The chain uses TRBV30 and TRBJ2-5, with D unclear. The length of the CDR3 is 14 residues. CDR1 is GTSNPN, CDR2 SVGIG, per germline (reference sequence). Deletions cut 1 base from V and 1 base from J, with 10 bases between. The CDR3 loop reads CAWSEASLQETQYF. The CDR3 DNA reads as TGTGCCTGGAGTGAGGCTAGTCTCCAAGAGACCCAGTACTTC.

This clone was counted only a few times. The V call is TRBV29-1, the J call TRBJ1-2, with TRBD1 identical over 9 bases. The CDR3 runs 15 residues. The V gene end was trimmed by 4 bases and the J gene end by 4 bases; junction bases not matched to a gene: 10. Germline loops: CDR1 SQVTM, CDR2 ANQGSEA. The CDR3 sequence: CSVATGGAGGYGYTF. In nucleotides, the CDR3 is TGCAGCGTTGCTACAGGGGGCGCGGGTGGCTATGGCTACACCTTC.

This sequence joins TRBV9 and TRBJ2-2, with D perhaps TRBD1 or TRBD2 (7 bases each). This CDR3 spans 20 amino acids. Per the germline V gene, CDR1 is SGDLS and CDR2 is YYNGEE. V lost 6 bases, J lost 1 base, and 28 bases lay in between. The CDR3 protein is CASTRSCDRVLAGNTGELFF. The DNA of the CDR3 is TGTGCCAGCACCCGTAGCTGTGACAGGGTCTTAGCGGGGAACACCGGGGAGCTGTTTTTT.